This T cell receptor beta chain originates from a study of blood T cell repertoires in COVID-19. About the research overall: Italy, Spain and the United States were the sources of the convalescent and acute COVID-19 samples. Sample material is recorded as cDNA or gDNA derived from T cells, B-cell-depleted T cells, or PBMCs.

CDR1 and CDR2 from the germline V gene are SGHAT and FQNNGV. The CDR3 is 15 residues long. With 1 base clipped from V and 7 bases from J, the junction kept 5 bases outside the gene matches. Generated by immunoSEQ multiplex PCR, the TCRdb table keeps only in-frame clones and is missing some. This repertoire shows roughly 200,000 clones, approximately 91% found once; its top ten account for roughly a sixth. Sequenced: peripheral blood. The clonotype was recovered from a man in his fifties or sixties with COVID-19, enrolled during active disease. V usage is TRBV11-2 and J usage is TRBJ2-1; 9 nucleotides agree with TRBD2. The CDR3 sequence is CASSLGGGRGNEQFF. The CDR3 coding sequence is TGTGCCAGCAGCTTAGGGGGCGGGAGGGGGAATGAGCAGTTCTTC.